This TCR beta chain was sequenced for a study of a mutant IDH1 vaccine in newly diagnosed glioma. Turning to the study itself: There were roughly 60% males and about 38% females among treated patients, whose mean age was about 41 years. Radiotherapy, temozolomide, or both had been given previously, and both were given to most.

In the case of this clone: As yet, its antigen is unknown.

The table came from immunoSEQ multiplex PCR; TCRdb's copy has only in-frame clones and leaves some out. The sample includes roughly 25,000 clones, 93% seen only once; the top ten take about 1.2%. Study-level points and caveats: Pseudoprogression apparently lacked any relation to changes in top peripheral T cell clonotypes.

The time point denotes: baseline, week 1 (first vaccination visit). Treatment noted: pre-vaccination baseline after standard-of-care therapy. Every donor had a new WHO grade 3 or 4 astrocytoma that was IDH1-mutant, with loss of nuclear ATRX. V gave up 2 bases and J gave up 0 bases, with 16 bases separating them. The length of the CDR3 is 17 residues. Germline loops: CDR1 MDHEN, CDR2 SYDVKM. The chain recombines TRBV28 with TRBJ2-5; possibly TRBD1 for D (6 bases). The source material was PBMCs, sampled from a glioma patient treated with radiotherapy, temozolomide or both. The TCR originated in a middle-aged man with glioma. CDR3 nucleotide sequence: TGTGCCAGCAGTTTAGAGGGGGTGGGGACAAACCAAGAGACCCAGTACTTC. This gives the protein CASSLEGVGTNQETQYF.